The 20 T cell receptor beta chains below come from one sample, sequenced in a study of T cells in localized non-small cell lung cancer. Data came from immunoSEQ multiplex PCR; TCRdb stores just in-frame clones and leaves some out. The data show roughly 35,000 clones, with around nine tenths seen just once and 4.2% held by the top ten. Specimen: peripheral blood, collected before any cancer treatment. The source of these receptors is a woman aged 35 to 70 with stage I lung adenocarcinoma.

V and J are TRBV10-3 and TRBJ2-7, with TRBD2 matching 7 bases. The length of the CDR3 is 15 residues. Looked up from germline, CDR1 is ENHRY and CDR2 is SYGVKD. V gave up 6 bases and J gave up 5 bases; unmatched junction bases: 13. CDR3 nucleotides: TGTGCCATCAGCTGGGCAGCGGGAAGTCGAAACGAGCAGTACTTC. It specifies CAISWAAGSRNEQYF.

The V gene is TRBV5-1, the J gene TRBJ1-1, with no clear D. Trimming took 0 bases from V and 0 from J, leaving 9 bases between them. This CDR3 is built from 15 residues. Germline CDR1 is SGHRS and CDR2 is YFSETQ. CDR3: CASSLEAAMNTEAFF. The CDR3 coding sequence is TGCGCCAGCAGCTTGGAAGCAGCCATGAACACTGAAGCTTTCTTT.

The chain employs TRBV27 and TRBJ1-1; no firm D call. The CDR3 totals 14 residues. Trimming took off 6 bases at V and 1 base at J, with 12 bases between the two ends. The germline gives CDR1 MNHEY, CDR2 SMNVEV (reference sequence). CDR3 loop: CASRSPGENTEAFF. The CDR3 DNA reads TGTGCCAGCAGATCTCCAGGAGAGAACACTGAAGCTTTCTTT.

This clone was detected once. V gene TRBV7-3 combines with J gene TRBJ2-2, with TRBD2 as a possible D gene (5 bases). There are 14 residues in the CDR3. The germline CDR1 and CDR2 sequences are SGHTA and FQGTGA. V was clipped by 5 bases and J by 6 bases, with 13 bases between them. This chain's CDR3 is CASSLIGGPGELFF. CDR3 nucleotide sequence: TGTGCCAGCAGCCTAATCGGAGGACCCGGGGAGCTGTTTTTT.

This clone appeared once. The chain couples TRBV9 to TRBJ1-2, with D perhaps TRBD1 (5 bases). Per the germline V gene, CDR1 is SGDLS and CDR2 is YYNGEE. The CDR3 sequence is 15 residues long. V was pared by 0 bases and J by 2 bases, with 11 bases between. CDR3 loop: CASSVGSGHNYGYTF. The DNA of the CDR3 is TGTGCCAGCAGCGTAGGGTCGGGGCACAACTATGGCTACACCTTC.

The V call is TRBV19, the J call TRBJ2-1; 8 bases match TRBD2. This CDR3 comprises 14 residues. Germline loops: CDR1 LNHDA, CDR2 SQIVND (reference sequence). V dropped 0 bases and J dropped 9; count of bases not matched to a gene: 4. The CDR3 protein is CASSIDGLAGEQFF. The CDR3, as DNA: TGTGCCAGTAGTATAGACGGGCTAGCGGGTGAGCAGTTCTTC.

The chain carries TRBV19 and TRBJ1-6; D unclear. The CDR3 is 14 amino acids. CDR1 is LNHDA and CDR2 is SQIVND in the germline V gene (reference sequence). The V end lost 5 bases, the J end lost 0 bases, and 5 bases lay between the germline ends. CDR3 loop: CASSLSSYNSPLHF. The CDR3 DNA sequence: TGTGCCAGTAGTCTCAGCTCCTATAATTCACCCCTCCACTTT.

This chain uses TRBV19 with TRBJ1-6, with D maybe TRBD1 (5 bases). Germline CDR1 LNHDA, CDR2 SQIVND (reference sequence). V dropped 0 bases and J dropped 2 bases, with 11 bases sitting between them. The CDR3 contains 17 residues. CDR3 in DNA: TGTGCCAGTAGTATAGACGGCAGGGAACCCTATAATTCACCCCTCCACTTT. Protein: CASSIDGREPYNSPLHF.

The genes are TRBV5-1 and TRBJ1-2; 9 bases align to TRBD1. V was clipped by 1 base and J by 8 bases; unmatched bases: 9. The CDR3 runs to 15 residues. Germline V gives CDR1 SGHRS, CDR2 YFSETQ. The CDR3 region has the DNA TGCGCCAGCAGCTTGAGGGGACAGGGACTACGGGGCTACACCTTC. It yields the protein CASSLRGQGLRGYTF.

The gene calls are TRBV6-5 and TRBJ1-1; D unclear. V shed 0 bases and J shed 1 base, with 6 bases lying between them. CDR1 and CDR2 (germline): MNHEY, SVGAGI. The CDR3 runs 14 residues. The CDR3 reads CASSYSAGNTEAFF. As DNA, the CDR3 is TGTGCCAGCAGTTACTCGGCAGGGAACACTGAAGCTTTCTTT.

CDR3 loop: CASSGQGNEKLFF. CDR3 bases: TGTGCCAGCTCGGGACAGGGGAATGAAAAACTGTTTTTT. V and J are TRBV18 and TRBJ1-4; 10 bases align to TRBD1. V gave up 6 bases and J gave up 5 bases; unmatched junction bases: 0. This CDR3 region has 13 residues. Germline V gives CDR1 KGHSH, CDR2 LQKENI.

The chain uses TRBV7-8 and TRBJ1-1; TRBD1 agrees at 8 bases. The CDR3 has 14 amino acids. The V segment lost 5 bases and the J segment 1 base; nucleotides outside the gene matches: 3. The germline V gene encodes CDR1 SGHVS and CDR2 FQNEAQ. For the CDR3, the DNA is TGTGCCAGCAGCCCCGGACAGGGGAACACTGAAGCTTTCTTT. Translated, it gives CASSPGQGNTEAFF.

The genes are TRBV6-1 and TRBJ2-3; no clear D. This CDR3 has 14 amino acids. Deletions cut 3 bases from V and 5 bases from J, with 12 bases between. The germline CDR1 and CDR2 sequences are MNHNS and SASEGT. CDR3 sequence (DNA): TGTGCCAGCAGTGAGGCCGGACCACGAGATACGCAGTATTTT. Amino acids: CASSEAGPRDTQYF.

This clone appeared a single time. The V and J genes are TRBV6-5 and TRBJ1-2; possibly TRBD1 for D (5 bases). Per germline, CDR1 MNHEY and CDR2 SVGAGI. Trimming took off 7 bases at V and 2 bases at J, with 8 bases between the two ends. The CDR3 loop spans 12 amino acids. CDR3 loop: CASNRGNYGYTF. In DNA, the CDR3 is TGTGCCAGCAATAGGGGAAACTATGGCTACACCTTC.

The chain employs TRBV6-5 and TRBJ2-7; D gene unclear. V gave up 7 bases and J gave up 2 bases, with 9 bases separating them. This CDR3 comprises 12 residues. Germline CDR1 is MNHEY and CDR2 is SVGAGI. In nucleotides, the CDR3 is TGTGCCAGCACAAACAAGGCCTACGAGCAGTACTTC. It specifies CASTNKAYEQYF.

V and J are TRBV6-5 and TRBJ2-7; D gene ambiguous. Germline V CDR1 and CDR2: MNHEY, SVGAGI. Trimming pared 2 bases from V and 2 bases from J, leaving 16 bases between. The CDR3 is made up of 16 amino acids. This CDR3 is CASSYKESSYPYEQYF. The DNA for the CDR3 is TGTGCCAGCAGTTACAAGGAAAGTTCTTACCCCTACGAGCAGTACTTC.

V is TRBV11-2 and J is TRBJ2-1, with a possible D match to TRBD1 (6 bases). This CDR3 region has 13 residues. Germline values: CDR1 SGHAT, CDR2 FQNNGV. V was cut by 6 bases and J by 10 bases, with 16 bases left in between. CDR3 DNA sequence: TGTGCCAGCAGGGCAGGGGCCGGCGTGGAGCAGTTCTTC. Its translation: CASRAGAGVEQFF.

This chain uses TRBV7-3 with TRBJ2-3, with 9 positions matching TRBD2. Germline V gene sequence: CDR1 SGHTA, CDR2 FQGTGA. This CDR3 spans 14 amino acids. V shed 5 bases, J shed 4 bases, and the junction held 4 bases outside the gene matches. CDR3 sequence (DNA): TGTGCCAGCAGCCCCGGACTAGCGTCAGATACGCAGTATTTT. Amino acid sequence: CASSPGLASDTQYF.

V usage is TRBV29-1 and J usage is TRBJ2-5; 10 nucleotides align to TRBD2. V trimming: 5 bases; J trimming: 5 bases; junction bases outside the gene matches: 5. Per the germline V gene, CDR1 is SQVTM and CDR2 is ANQGSEA. The CDR3 is 13 residues long. Written as DNA, the CDR3 is TGCAGCGTTCTTAGCGGGGGGCATGAGACCCAGTACTTC. Its translation is CSVLSGGHETQYF. The whole variable domain, filled in from reference TRBV29-1 and TRBJ2-5, reads SAVISQKPSRDICQRGTSLTIQCQVDSQVTMMFWYRQQPGQSLTLIATANQGSEATYESGFVIDKFPISRPNLTFSTLTVSNMSPEDSSIYLCSVLSGGHETQYFGPGTRLLVL.

The chain links TRBV11-3 to TRBJ1-4; 9 nucleotides agree with TRBD1. The CDR3 is 15 residues long. Looked up from germline, CDR1 is SGHNT and CDR2 is YENEEA. V dropped 1 base and J dropped 7; count of bases not matched to a gene: 4. CDR3 sequence reads: CASSLGQGDFEKLFF. The CDR3 region has the DNA TGTGCCAGCAGCTTAGGACAGGGGGATTTTGAAAAACTGTTTTTT.